The 11 T cell receptor beta chains below come from one sample, sequenced in a study of blood T cells in healthy people across ages (dated by TCRdb to the mid-2010s). Library preparation employed 5' RACE. Sequencing instrument: Illumina HiSeq 2500. A second PCR of roughly 6 to 11 cycles was run with a J-beta primer mix and a sample-barcoded 5' primer. The public reads were quality trimmed at Q25 with fastp and then assembled into clones with MiXCR by TCRdb, keeping productive beta chains. Each record represents a unique CDR3 protein, reported with the most common genes and DNA among its rows. Within this sample are 1.5 million to 2 million distinct CDR3 sequences, with roughly 27% of them counted one time only. The top ten clones comprise roughly 8% of the sample. Sequencing input: blood. These TCRs come from a woman between 25 and 40 years old in good health.

The table lists this clonotype with a few counts. The chain combines TRBV25-1 with TRBJ2-3; weak D call: TRBD2 (5 bases). V lost 1 base, J lost 0 bases, and 14 bases lay in between. Germline lookup yields CDR1 MGHDK and CDR2 SYGVNS. The CDR3 has 17 residues. The DNA of the CDR3 is TGTGCCAGCAGTGAATCAAGCGGACCTTCTAGCACAGATACGCAGTATTTT. Protein: CASSESSGPSSTDTQYF.

This chain links TRBV20-1 with TRBJ2-5; TRBD2 matches 13 bases. The CDR3 length is 18 residues. Trimming at V came to 2 bases and at J to 5 bases, leaving 14 bases not matched to a gene. CDR1 DFQATT and CDR2 SNEGSKA come from the germline V gene (reference sequence). The CDR3 DNA sequence: TGCAGTGCTAGAAACCCTGGACTAGCGGGAGAGGGATGGGAGACCCAGTACTTC. Amino acid sequence: CSARNPGLAGEGWETQYF.

Turning to this clonotype: A much larger clone lies one base from this, so it may be a read error. This chain links TRBV20-1 with TRBJ2-1; D might be TRBD1 (6 bases). The end of the DNA aligns better with TRBJ2-7, so the J call may be wrong. The germline CDR1 and CDR2 sequences are DFQATT and SNEGSKA (reference sequence). The CDR3 is made up of 14 amino acids. The CDR3 spells CSASVLQGISEQYF. CDR3 nucleotide sequence: TGCAGTGCTAGTGTATTACAGGGAATCAGTGAGCAGTACTTC.

This clonotype was seen more than once but under ten times. The chain uses TRBV18 and TRBJ2-1; 10 nucleotides agree with TRBD2. The CDR3 loop spans 17 amino acids. V shed 3 bases, J shed 0 bases, and the junction held 5 bases outside the gene matches. Germline CDR1 and CDR2: KGHSH and LQKENI. CDR3 sequence (DNA): TGTGCCAGCTCACCTGGCCAGCGGGGGGGCTCCTACAATGAGCAGTTCTTC. Residues: CASSPGQRGGSYNEQFF.

This clonotype was counted between two and nine times. The chain uses TRBV29-1 and TRBJ1-4, with unresolved D. This CDR3 has 13 amino acids. CDR1 SQVTM and CDR2 ANQGSEA come from the germline V gene. Trimming removed 6 bases from V and 6 bases from J, with 14 bases in between. This CDR3 reads CSVLPVGDEKLFF. As DNA, the CDR3 is TGCAGCGTCCTACCCGTTGGGGATGAAAAACTGTTTTTT.

This clonotype was detected many times. The gene calls are TRBV4-2 and TRBJ2-7; 7 positions match TRBD1. V was clipped by 0 bases and J by 4 bases; unmatched bases: 9. The CDR3 length is 16 residues. Germline V lookup: CDR1 LGHNA, CDR2 YNFKEQ. The CDR3 sequence is CASSQDSRGPYYEQYF. Here the CDR3 DNA reads TGTGCCAGCAGCCAAGATTCGAGGGGGCCATATTACGAGCAGTACTTC.

The J gene is TRBJ2-1, the V gene TRBV3-1; D is perhaps TRBD1 (5 bases). Per the germline V gene, CDR1 is LGHDT and CDR2 is YNNKEL (reference sequence). This CDR3 spans 17 amino acids. Trimming shortened V by 4 bases and J by 4 bases, and 20 bases separated the two germline ends. The DNA for the CDR3 is TGTGCCAGCAGCCTTAGGGGCCGGACCGACTCATACAATGAGCAGTTCTTC. Amino acid sequence: CASSLRGRTDSYNEQFF.

This clonotype was found a few times. The chain has TRBV6-6 and TRBJ2-1; D is undetermined. CDR3 size: 13 residues. The germline gives CDR1 MNHNY, CDR2 SVGAGI (reference sequence). The V end lost 10 bases, the J end lost 5 bases, and 15 bases lay between the germline ends. The CDR3 sequence is CATSDPRDNEQFF. In DNA, the CDR3 is TGTGCCACCAGCGACCCCAGAGACAATGAGCAGTTCTTC.

Turning to this clonotype: One base away lies a much larger clone, so this may be a sequencing read error. J is TRBJ2-7 and V is TRBV4-1, with TRBD2 identical over 8 bases. Germline V gives CDR1 MGHRA, CDR2 YSYEKL. The CDR3 loop spans 15 amino acids. V shed 3 bases, J shed 5 bases, and the junction held 9 bases outside the gene matches. The CDR3 is CASSQGLEGGNEQYF. CDR3 nucleotides: TGCGCCAGCAGCCAGGGACTAGAGGGGGGGAACGAGCAGTACTTC.

In this sample, this clonotype turned up a few times. This rearrangement joins TRBV20-1 to TRBJ2-1, with 10 bases that match TRBD2. The CDR3 consists of 15 residues. From germline, CDR1 is DFQATT and CDR2 SNEGSKA (reference sequence). V shed 3 bases, J shed 7 bases, and the junction held 9 bases outside the gene matches. The CDR3 coding sequence is TGCAGTGCTAGGGTCACTAGCGGGGTTGGGAATGAGCAGTTCTTC. This codes for CSARVTSGVGNEQFF.

This clonotype was detected a few times. The CDR3 nucleotides are TGTGCCAGCAGTTTAATGCCAAGCGAGACCCAGTACTTC. This translates into CASSLMPSETQYF. The chain employs TRBV27 and TRBJ2-5; D unclear. V was pared by 2 bases and J by 5 bases, with 9 bases between. Germline CDR1 MNHEY, CDR2 SMNVEV (reference sequence). There are 13 residues in the CDR3.